Below are 14 T cell receptor beta chains sequenced from a single sample in a study of pediatric ulcerative colitis. One to two pinch biopsies were taken from the rectum during colonoscopy. Clones were sequenced by immunoSEQ multiplex PCR, and TCRdb holds only the in-frame ones, with some missing. The sample gives some 50,000 clones, 60% to 85% of which show up once; over 3% is in the top ten. Sequences were obtained from gut tissue. Receptor source: a girl aged 5-17 years with moderate ulcerative colitis.

The chain links TRBV27 to TRBJ2-1, with 11 nucleotides matching TRBD2. V gave up 5 bases and J gave up 5 bases; unmatched junction bases: 8. The CDR3 contains 16 residues. Germline assignment: CDR1 MNHEY and CDR2 SMNVEV (reference sequence). The CDR3 loop reads CASSPGTSGTHNEQFF. The CDR3, as DNA: TGTGCCAGCAGTCCAGGGACTAGCGGAACTCACAATGAGCAGTTCTTC.

The chain employs TRBV7-9 and TRBJ1-2; 9 positions agree with TRBD1. The CDR3 is made up of 13 amino acids. CDR1 is SEHNR, CDR2 FQNEAQ, per germline (reference sequence). Germline trimming cut 4 bases from V and 8 bases from J; bases unmatched to any gene: 5. The CDR3 nucleotides are TGTGCCAGCAGCTCCCGGGACAGGGCCGGCTACACCTTC. It specifies CASSSRDRAGYTF.

This clone showed up just a few times. The rearrangement uses TRBV19 and TRBJ1-1; no reliable D call. V was cut by 3 bases and J by 3 bases, with 11 bases left in between. The length of the CDR3 is 14 residues. Germline V lookup: CDR1 LNHDA, CDR2 SQIVND (reference sequence). CDR3 protein: CASSMVARDTEAFF. The CDR3, as DNA: TGTGCCAGTAGTATGGTGGCCCGGGACACTGAAGCTTTCTTT.

J is TRBJ1-4 and V is TRBV6-5, with D perhaps matching TRBD1 (5 bases). CDR3 length: 12 amino acids. CDR1 and CDR2 from the germline V gene are MNHEY and SVGAGI. Deletions cut 8 bases from V and 7 bases from J, with 11 bases between. The CDR3 DNA follows: TGTGCCAGCGGGGGGGACCTTGAAAAACTGTTTTTT. Protein sequence: CASGGDLEKLFF.

CDR3 DNA sequence: TGTGCCAGCGGACTAGCGGGGGGGAGCTCCTACAATGAGCAGTTCTTC. Protein: CASGLAGGSSYNEQFF. The V gene is TRBV5-4, the J gene TRBJ2-1, with 15 positions matching TRBD2. CDR1 and CDR2 (germline): SGHNT, YYREEE (reference sequence). V shed 7 bases and J 0 bases; nucleotides not matched to a gene: 2. CDR3 size: 16 residues.

V and J are TRBV29-1 and TRBJ1-3; D is possibly TRBD1 (6 bases). The length of the CDR3 is 19 residues. Per the germline V gene, CDR1 is SQVTM and CDR2 is ANQGSEA. Deletions cut 1 base from V and 0 bases from J, with 22 bases between. CDR3 bases: TGCAGCGTTGAAGCTTGGGGGCAGGGCCCTGTATACTCTGGAAACACCATATATTTT. Encoded protein: CSVEAWGQGPVYSGNTIYF.

Worth noting for this clone: The sample has other DNA sequences that encode this CDR3 too. J is TRBJ2-3 and V is TRBV29-1; TRBD2 matches at 9 bases. Per germline, CDR1 SQVTM and CDR2 ANQGSEA. J gave up 0 bases and V 6 bases, and 7 bases lay outside the gene matches. The CDR3 covers 15 residues. The CDR3 DNA reads TGCAGCGTGGCCCCAGCGGGGGGCAGCACAGATACGCAGTATTTT. Its protein is CSVAPAGGSTDTQYF.

The chain carries TRBV13 and TRBJ2-3, with D possibly TRBD2 on 5 matching bases. The germline V gene encodes CDR1 PRHDT and CDR2 FYEKMQ (reference sequence). The CDR3 runs to 14 residues. The ends were cut back, 4 bases at V and 6 bases at J, with 14 bases in the middle. CDR3 amino acids: CASSSGKEGDTQYF. The CDR3 region has the DNA TGTGCCAGCAGCTCCGGGAAGGAAGGGGATACGCAGTATTTT.

The chain recombines TRBV7-8 with TRBJ2-5; D ambiguous. Deletions cut 2 bases from V and 2 bases from J, with 18 bases between. The CDR3 is 17 residues long. Per germline, CDR1 SGHVS and CDR2 FQNEAQ. The CDR3 DNA reads as TGTGCCAGCAGCTTATACGGGCTAGGGCGGCTTCAAGAGACCCAGTACTTC. Its protein product is CASSLYGLGRLQETQYF.

The chain carries TRBV7-2 and TRBJ2-7, with 7 bases lining up with TRBD2. The CDR3 spans 15 residues. Germline V CDR1 and CDR2: SGHTA, FQGNSA. The V and J ends lost 0 bases and 0 bases, in that order; junction bases with no gene match: 2. This chain's CDR3 is CASSLATSVSYEQYF. For the CDR3, the DNA is TGTGCCAGCAGCTTAGCTACTAGCGTCTCCTACGAGCAGTACTTC. The entire variable domain, with the rest obtained from reference TRBV7-2 and TRBJ2-7, is as follows: GAGVSQSPSNKVTEKGKDVELRCDPISGHTALYWYRQSLGQGLEFLIYFQGNSAPDKSGLPSDRFSAERTGGSVSTLTIQRTQQEDSAVYLCASSLATSVSYEQYFGPGTRLTVT.

The chain combines TRBV7-2 with TRBJ1-4; no reliable D call. The CDR3 is 14 residues long. Per the germline V gene, CDR1 is SGHTA and CDR2 is FQGNSA. Between the trimmed V and J ends, which lost 1 base and 8 bases, there was a span of 11 bases. The CDR3 sequence: CASSLGLPGEKLFF. As DNA, the CDR3 is TGTGCCAGCAGCTTAGGGCTCCCGGGGGAAAAACTGTTTTTT.

The chain combines TRBV11-2 with TRBJ1-6, with D possibly matching TRBD1 (6 bases). The germline CDR1 and CDR2 sequences are SGHAT and FQNNGV. This CDR3 region has 16 residues. V was shortened by 6 bases and J by 9 bases, with 21 bases between the two germline ends. Here the CDR3 reads CASSITGVRGFSPLHF. CDR3 DNA sequence: TGTGCCAGCAGTATAACCGGCGTTAGGGGGTTTTCACCCCTCCACTTT.

The gene calls are TRBV7-7 and TRBJ2-2, with 8 bases aligning to TRBD2. V was clipped by 5 bases and J by 7 bases; unmatched bases: 15. CDR1 is SSHAT, CDR2 FNYEAQ, per germline (reference sequence). The CDR3 loop spans 17 amino acids. CDR3 residues: CASSPTRWTSSGGELFF. DNA of the CDR3: TGTGCCAGCAGCCCAACCCGGTGGACTAGCTCCGGCGGGGAGCTGTTTTTT.

This chain connects TRBV7-3 to TRBJ2-6; the D is unclear. V was cut by 1 base and J by 0 bases, with 10 bases left in between. The length of the CDR3 is 17 residues. From germline, CDR1 is SGHTA and CDR2 FQGTGA. CDR3 nucleotide sequence: TGTGCCAGCAGCTTAAATTCTCTTACCTCTGGGGCCAACGTCCTGACTTTC. Translation: CASSLNSLTSGANVLTF.